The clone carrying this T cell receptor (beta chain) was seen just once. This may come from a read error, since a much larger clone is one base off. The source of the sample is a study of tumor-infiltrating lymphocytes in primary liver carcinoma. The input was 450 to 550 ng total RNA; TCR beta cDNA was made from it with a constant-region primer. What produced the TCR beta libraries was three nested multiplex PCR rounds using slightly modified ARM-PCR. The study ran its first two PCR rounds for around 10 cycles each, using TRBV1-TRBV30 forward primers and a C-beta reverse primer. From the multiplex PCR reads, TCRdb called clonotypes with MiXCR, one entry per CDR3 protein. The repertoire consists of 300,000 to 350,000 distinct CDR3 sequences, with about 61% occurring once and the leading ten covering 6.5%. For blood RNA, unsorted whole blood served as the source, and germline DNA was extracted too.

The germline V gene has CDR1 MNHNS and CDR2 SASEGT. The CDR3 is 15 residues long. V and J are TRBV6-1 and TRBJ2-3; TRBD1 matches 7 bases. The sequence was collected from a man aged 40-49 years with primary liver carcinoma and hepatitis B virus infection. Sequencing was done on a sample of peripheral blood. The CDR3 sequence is CACSEEDRVRDTQYF. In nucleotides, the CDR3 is TGTGCCTGCAGTGAAGAAGACAGGGTGAGGGATACGCAGTATTTT.